The next 26 T cell receptor beta chains were all read from a single sample in a study of memory CD4+ T cells and cytomegalovirus serostatus (dated by TCRdb to the late 2010s). The library was obtained by the immunoSEQ multiplex PCR assay. In its TCRdb copy, this immuneACCESS table keeps in-frame sequences only and misses some clones. Where compared with another copy, unresolved V genes explain less than half of these, and the others have no known cause. The sample table records about 61,000 clones; over 70% of these occur just once. Around 0.53% of the sample is taken by the ten largest. A FACSAria II was used to sort memory CD4+ T cells, defined as single viable CD3+CD4+CD8-CD45RO+ cells. Sequencing was carried out using memory CD4+ T cells from blood. The receptors derive from an adult in good health and CMV-seronegative. Some clones in this sample may be carry-over from other donors' samples.

In this sample, this clone turned up once. The genes are TRBV30 and TRBJ1-2; the match to TRBD1 covers 7 bases. V gave up 4 bases and J gave up 4 bases; unmatched junction bases: 6. This CDR3 comprises 13 residues. Germline V lookup: CDR1 GTSNPN, CDR2 SVGIG (reference sequence). The CDR3 is CAWTPTGSYGYTF. CDR3 DNA sequence: TGTGCCTGGACCCCGACAGGGTCCTATGGCTACACCTTC.

The chain recombines TRBV7-3 with TRBJ1-2; D ambiguous. Germline lookup yields CDR1 SGHTA and CDR2 FQGTGA. Trimming cost V 2 bases and J 3 bases, with 10 bases left between them. The CDR3 loop spans 14 amino acids. The CDR3 nucleotides read TGTGCCAGCAGCTTATCGCCCACGCACTATGGCTACACCTTC. Its protein is CASSLSPTHYGYTF. Combining the CDR3 with reference TRBV7-3 and TRBJ1-2 gives the whole variable domain GAGVSQTPSNKVTEKGKYVELRCDPISGHTALYWYRQSLGQGPEFLIYFQGTGAADDSGLPNDRFFAVRPEGSVSTLKIQRTERGDSAVYLCASSLSPTHYGYTFGSGTRLTVV.

V gene TRBV5-6 combines with J gene TRBJ2-3; 9 nucleotides agree with TRBD2. This CDR3 is 14 amino acids long. Germline V gives CDR1 SGHDT, CDR2 YYEEEE. Trimming cost V 4 bases and J 2 bases; bases outside gene matches: 2. In DNA, the CDR3 is TGTGCCAGCAGCCGCGGGGGGGCCACAGATACGCAGTATTTT. Amino acid sequence: CASSRGGATDTQYF.

The chain couples TRBV30 to TRBJ1-6; TRBD1 aligns across 9 bases. Per the germline V gene, CDR1 is GTSNPN and CDR2 is SVGIG (reference sequence). V gave up 5 bases and J gave up 7 bases; unmatched junction bases: 12. This CDR3 contains 16 residues. The CDR3 region is CAWSAGTGSGNSPLHF. The CDR3 DNA sequence: TGTGCCTGGTCAGCCGGGACAGGGTCGGGAAATTCACCCCTCCACTTT.

The chain carries TRBV18 and TRBJ2-7; 9 nucleotides line up with TRBD2. This CDR3 region has 14 residues. CDR1 and CDR2 from the germline V gene are KGHSH and LQKENI. V shed 3 bases and J 3 bases; nucleotides not matched to a gene: 3. DNA of the CDR3: TGTGCCAGCTCACCTTCTAGCGGGAACTACGAGCAGTACTTC. Its protein is CASSPSSGNYEQYF.

The chain links TRBV2 to TRBJ1-5, with a possible D match to TRBD1 (6 bases). From germline, CDR1 is SNHLY and CDR2 FYNNEI. Trimming shortened V by 3 bases and J by 2 bases, and 11 bases separated the two germline ends. The CDR3 has 15 amino acids. The CDR3 loop is CASSDLTGGNQPQHF. CDR3 DNA: TGTGCCAGCAGTGACCTGACAGGAGGCAATCAGCCCCAGCATTTT.

The chain has TRBV5-4 and TRBJ2-3, with D maybe TRBD1 (5 bases). V was cut by 0 bases and J by 2 bases, with 13 bases left in between. The CDR3 has 16 amino acids. The V gene's germline CDR1 is SGHNT and CDR2 YYREEE (reference sequence). The CDR3 region has the DNA TGTGCCAGCAGCTTGGGGGCGGCCAGGGCCACAGATACGCAGTATTTT. The encoded protein is CASSLGAARATDTQYF.

Comment on this clone: This CDR3 is also generated by other DNA sequences in the sample. The rearrangement joins TRBV7-2 to TRBJ1-5, with D perhaps TRBD1 (6 bases). Trimming shortened V by 4 bases and J by 2 bases, and 6 bases separated the two germline ends. The CDR3 is 13 residues long. Germline-derived CDR1 and CDR2 are SGHTA and FQGNSA. As DNA, the CDR3 is TGTGCCAGCAGCTACAGGGGCAATCAGCCCCAGCATTTT. Translated: CASSYRGNQPQHF.

This rearrangement joins TRBV7-2 to TRBJ2-7, with TRBD2 identical over 10 bases. J lost 3 bases, V lost 1 base, and 3 bases had no gene match. The CDR3 loop spans 15 amino acids. The germline gives CDR1 SGHTA, CDR2 FQGNSA. The CDR3 spells CASSLGGTSVYEQYF. CDR3 coding DNA: TGTGCCAGCAGCTTAGGGGGGACTAGCGTCTACGAGCAGTACTTC.

The chain employs TRBV7-8 and TRBJ1-2; a weak D match, TRBD1 (6 bases). Germline V gene data show CDR1 as SGHVS and CDR2 as FQNEAQ. This CDR3 comprises 18 residues. Trimming pared 1 base from V and 0 bases from J, leaving 18 bases between. Here the CDR3 reads CASSLEGTRTRTNYGYTF. Here the CDR3 DNA reads TGTGCCAGCAGCTTAGAGGGGACAAGAACTCGGACTAACTATGGCTACACCTTC.

V is TRBV29-1 and J is TRBJ1-1; D gene uncertain. Germline loops: CDR1 SQVTM, CDR2 ANQGSEA. The CDR3 loop spans 10 amino acids. Trimming shortened V by 7 bases and J by 2 bases, and 5 bases separated the two germline ends. CDR3 residues: CSGKNTEAFF. The CDR3 bases are TGCAGCGGTAAAAACACTGAAGCTTTCTTT.

The genes are TRBV4-3 and TRBJ2-3, with D perhaps TRBD2 (6 bases). This CDR3 spans 16 amino acids. With 1 base removed from V and 2 bases from J, the gap between germline ends came to 13 bases. CDR1 LGHNA and CDR2 YSLEER come from the germline V gene. This CDR3 is CASSQGRVRTTDTQYF. CDR3 nucleotide sequence: TGCGCCAGCAGCCAAGGGAGGGTCCGAACCACAGATACGCAGTATTTT.

This clone was observed a handful of times. The chain employs TRBV30 and TRBJ1-1; TRBD1 is a possible D gene (5 bases). The CDR3 length is 15 residues. Germline loops: CDR1 GTSNPN, CDR2 SVGIG (reference sequence). Between the trimmed V and J ends, which lost 5 bases and 3 bases, there was a span of 19 bases. The CDR3 sequence is CAWDLQGGRYTEAFF. CDR3 bases: TGTGCCTGGGACCTCCAGGGAGGGCGGTACACTGAAGCTTTCTTT.

This rearrangement joins TRBV19 to TRBJ1-3; D remains unclear. V was shortened by 5 bases and J by 0 bases, with 14 bases between the two germline ends. Germline V gene sequence: CDR1 LNHDA, CDR2 SQIVND (reference sequence). The CDR3 loop spans 16 amino acids. CDR3 loop: CASSRGGGNSGNTIYF. The CDR3 DNA reads TGTGCCAGTAGTCGGGGTGGCGGCAACTCTGGAAACACCATATATTTT.

This chain uses TRBV5-1 with TRBJ1-6; the D is unclear. Germline V gives CDR1 SGHRS, CDR2 YFSETQ. The ends were cut back, 0 bases at V and 7 bases at J, with 14 bases in the middle. The CDR3 extends over 16 amino acids. The CDR3 sequence: CASSLAGPVLNSPLHF. CDR3 DNA sequence: TGCGCCAGCAGCTTGGCCGGGCCGGTTTTAAATTCACCCCTCCACTTT.

This chain connects TRBV4-2 to TRBJ1-3; tentative D call: TRBD1 (5 bases). Trimming removed 0 bases from V and 0 bases from J, with 18 bases in between. The CDR3 has 19 residues. Germline lookup yields CDR1 LGHNA and CDR2 YNFKEQ. CDR3 in DNA: TGTGCCAGCAGCCAAGATAACAGAGGGGAGGGGTACTCTGGAAACACCATATATTTT. Protein product: CASSQDNRGEGYSGNTIYF.

The sample holds a few counts of this clone. This chain links TRBV18 with TRBJ2-1, with TRBD2 matching over 10 bases. The J segment lost 9 bases and the V segment lost 4 bases, leaving 9 bases of the junction unmatched. The CDR3 extends over 15 amino acids. Germline-derived CDR1 and CDR2 are KGHSH and LQKENI. The CDR3 protein is CASSLASGSIGEQFF. For the CDR3, the DNA is TGTGCCAGCTCACTTGCTAGCGGGAGTATCGGTGAGCAGTTCTTC.

The chain recombines TRBV30 with TRBJ2-7; D is tentatively TRBD1 or TRBD2 (5 bases each). The CDR3 loop spans 13 amino acids. V lost 0 bases, J lost 6 bases, and 12 bases lay in between. The V gene's germline CDR1 is GTSNPN and CDR2 SVGIG (reference sequence). This chain's CDR3 is CAWSVNSGREQYF. The CDR3 region has the DNA TGTGCCTGGAGTGTAAATTCGGGGCGCGAGCAGTACTTC.

In this sample, this clone turned up a few times. V gene TRBV18 combines with J gene TRBJ2-3; D may correspond to TRBD1 or TRBD2 (5 bases each). Trimming pared 2 bases from V and 4 bases from J, leaving 13 bases between. Germline CDR1 is KGHSH and CDR2 is LQKENI. The CDR3 has 15 amino acids. The chain's CDR3 is CASSPGLGVADTQYF. In nucleotides, the CDR3 is TGTGCCAGCTCACCAGGGTTGGGGGTCGCAGATACGCAGTATTTT.

V gene TRBV18 combines with J gene TRBJ2-2; D unclear. The V end was cut by 2 bases, the J end by 5 bases, with 12 bases between. The CDR3 consists of 15 residues. Looked up from germline, CDR1 is KGHSH and CDR2 is LQKENI. CDR3 nucleotides: TGTGCCAGCTCACCATTATCCTCCTGGACCGGGGAGCTGTTTTTT. This codes for CASSPLSSWTGELFF.

The rearrangement uses TRBV5-1 and TRBJ2-5; D is unresolved. The CDR3 loop spans 15 amino acids. Deletions cut 0 bases from V and 1 base from J, with 10 bases between. Germline V gene data show CDR1 as SGHRS and CDR2 as YFSETQ. The CDR3: CASSLDGYIQETQYF. In nucleotides, the CDR3 is TGCGCCAGCAGCTTGGATGGCTACATCCAAGAGACCCAGTACTTC.

This clone has just a few counts. This chain connects TRBV10-3 to TRBJ2-2, with D possibly matching TRBD2 (6 bases). Trimming cost V 7 bases and J 6 bases, with 15 bases left between them. The CDR3 totals 14 residues. Looked up from germline, CDR1 is ENHRY and CDR2 is SYGVKD. CDR3 sequence reads: CAINQGGIAGELFF. The CDR3 nucleotides read TGTGCCATCAATCAGGGAGGTATCGCCGGGGAGCTGTTTTTT.

V is TRBV5-6 and J is TRBJ1-3; 7 bases fit TRBD1. The germline V gene encodes CDR1 SGHDT and CDR2 YYEEEE. The CDR3 is made up of 16 amino acids. J gave up 0 bases and V 0 bases, and 3 bases lay outside the gene matches. The CDR3 sequence: CASSLGWDSSGNTIYF. CDR3 bases: TGTGCCAGCAGCTTGGGATGGGACAGCTCTGGAAACACCATATATTTT. Based on the CDR3 plus reference TRBV5-6 and TRBJ1-3, the full variable domain is DAGVTQSPTHLIKTRGQQVTLRCSPKSGHDTVSWYQQALGQGPQFIFQYYEEEERQRGNFPDRFSGHQFPNYSSELNVNALLLGDSALYLCASSLGWDSSGNTIYFGEGSWLTVV.

CDR3 nucleotide sequence: TGTGCCAGCAGTTTATTGGCTAGCGGGAGCCACGAGCAGTACTTC. Its protein is CASSLLASGSHEQYF. This chain joins TRBV27 and TRBJ2-7; TRBD2 agrees at 10 bases. The germline gives CDR1 MNHEY, CDR2 SMNVEV (reference sequence). V trimming: 1 base; J trimming: 5 bases; junction bases outside the gene matches: 5. There are 15 residues in the CDR3.

The rearrangement links TRBV11-3 to TRBJ2-5; TRBD2 is a possible D gene (5 bases). V lost 11 bases, J lost 8 bases, and 21 bases lay in between. CDR1 SGHNT and CDR2 YENEEA come from the germline V gene. The CDR3 covers 13 residues. Here the CDR3 reads CAPCRGPGKTQYF. The DNA of the CDR3 is TGTGCCCCATGCCGAGGCCCGGGGAAAACCCAGTACTTC.

There are a few counts of this clone. The CDR3 region has the DNA TGTGCCAGCAGCTTGGGACCTGCGACTGAGCAGTTCTTC. It is translated as CASSLGPATEQFF. The chain combines TRBV7-2 with TRBJ2-1, with D perhaps being TRBD1 or TRBD2 (5 bases each). CDR3 length: 13 residues. Trimming took 3 bases from V and 9 from J, leaving 12 bases between them. Germline V gives CDR1 SGHTA, CDR2 FQGNSA.